These 25 T cell receptor beta chains were all obtained from the same sample, sequenced in a study of OX40 agonist ivuxolimab in advanced cancers. Measured with immunoSEQ multiplex PCR; TCRdb has only the in-frame clones, and not every one. This table holds about 54,000 clones, approximately 89% found once. The source was CD4+ or CD8+ T cells sorted from blood, collected in a trial of the OX40 agonist ivuxolimab. The receptors come from an adult with an advanced solid tumor such as melanoma, head and neck, liver or kidney cancer.

V and J are TRBV25-1 and TRBJ2-5; D perhaps matches TRBD1 (5 bases). The CDR3 runs 14 residues. The germline CDR1 and CDR2 sequences are MGHDK and SYGVNS. V lost 2 bases and J 4 bases, leaving 11 bases between the germline ends. DNA of the CDR3: TGTGCCAGCAGTGAAGGTCAGGGAAGAGAGACCCAGTACTTC. Translation gives CASSEGQGRETQYF. Based on the CDR3 plus reference TRBV25-1 and TRBJ2-5, the full variable domain is EADIYQTPRYLVIGTGKKITLECSQTMGHDKMYWYQQDPGMELHLIHYSYGVNSTEKGDLSSESTVSRIRTEHFPLTLESARPSHTSQYLCASSEGQGRETQYFGPGTRLLVL.

V gene TRBV10-2 combines with J gene TRBJ1-3; D is unclear. The V end was cut by 0 bases, the J end by 0 bases, with 6 bases between. CDR1 WSHSY and CDR2 SAAADI come from the germline V gene. This CDR3 is built from 15 residues. This CDR3 reads CASSESRNSGNTIYF. Here the CDR3 DNA reads TGCGCCAGCAGTGAGTCGCGGAACTCTGGAAACACCATATATTTT.

The genes are TRBV2 and TRBJ2-1, with TRBD2 identical over 10 bases. J was trimmed by 4 bases and V by 8 bases; bases with no gene match: 5. Germline V gene sequence: CDR1 SNHLY, CDR2 FYNNEI. The CDR3 has 14 residues. CDR3 amino acids: CASQRGGQYNEQFF. The CDR3 DNA follows: TGTGCCAGCCAGCGGGGGGGCCAGTACAATGAGCAGTTCTTC. Looking up the rest from reference TRBV2 and TRBJ2-1 gives the full variable domain: EPEVTQTPSHQVTQMGQEVILRCVPISNHLYFYWYRQILGQKVEFLVSFYNNEISEKSEIFDDQFSVERPDGSNFTLKIRSTKLEDSAMYFCASQRGGQYNEQFFGPGTRLTVL.

This clone appeared once. The chain recombines TRBV5-4 with TRBJ2-5; 8 bases fit TRBD2. The trim removed 3 bases at V and 1 base at J, leaving 2 bases unmatched. The length of the CDR3 is 14 residues. The germline V gene encodes CDR1 SGHNT and CDR2 YYREEE (reference sequence). CDR3 region: CASSYGTSQETQYF. The CDR3 nucleotides are TGTGCCAGCAGCTACGGGACTAGCCAAGAGACCCAGTACTTC.

The chain uses TRBV5-6 and TRBJ1-4, with TRBD1 matching over 7 bases. The CDR3 consists of 14 residues. V gave up 4 bases and J gave up 4 bases; unmatched junction bases: 4. Germline CDR1 and CDR2: SGHDT and YYEEEE. The CDR3 here is CASSRDSFNEKLFF. CDR3 bases: TGTGCCAGCAGCCGGGACAGTTTTAATGAAAAACTGTTTTTT.

The rearrangement uses TRBV28 and TRBJ2-7; a weak D match, TRBD2 (5 bases). This CDR3 has 17 amino acids. The V gene lost 1 base and the J gene lost 3 bases, with 19 bases spanning the gap. Germline V gene data show CDR1 as MDHEN and CDR2 as SYDVKM. In DNA, the CDR3 is TGTGCCAGCAGTTTATTATGGCTAGCCGACGAGGACTACGAGCAGTACTTC. This encodes CASSLLWLADEDYEQYF.

This clone was observed a few times. The CDR3: CASGPRGYNEQFF. The CDR3 DNA reads TGTGCCAGCGGCCCCCGGGGCTACAATGAGCAGTTCTTC. The chain joins TRBV7-2 to TRBJ2-1; possibly TRBD2 for D (5 bases). CDR1 and CDR2 (germline): SGHTA, FQGNSA. The CDR3 totals 13 residues. Trimming shortened V by 8 bases and J by 3 bases, and 11 bases separated the two germline ends.

The genes are TRBV28 and TRBJ1-2; 9 nucleotides line up with TRBD1. The CDR3 is 11 residues long. With 8 bases clipped from V and 9 bases from J, the junction kept 4 bases outside the gene matches. Germline V gene data show CDR1 as MDHEN and CDR2 as SYDVKM. The CDR3 nucleotides are TGTGCCAGCGGGACAGGGCGAAGCTACACCTTC. Amino acids: CASGTGRSYTF.

This chain uses TRBV15 with TRBJ1-1; 10 bases fit TRBD1. CDR1 LNHNV and CDR2 YYDKDF come from the germline V gene (reference sequence). The CDR3 has 20 amino acids. V dropped 1 base and J dropped 0; count of bases not matched to a gene: 14. The CDR3 spells CATSRGRDRGNQFMNTEAFF. CDR3 nucleotides: TGTGCCACCAGCAGAGGAAGGGACAGGGGTAATCAGTTCATGAACACTGAAGCTTTCTTT.

This chain links TRBV6-1 with TRBJ2-5; no definite D call. CDR3 length: 13 amino acids. The germline CDR1 and CDR2 sequences are MNHNS and SASEGT. V lost 5 bases and J lost 0, with 7 bases in between. The CDR3: CASSQDYQETQYF. In DNA form, the CDR3 reads TGTGCCAGCAGTCAGGATTACCAAGAGACCCAGTACTTC.

The V and J genes are TRBV18 and TRBJ1-2; D perhaps matches TRBD1 (5 bases). From germline, CDR1 is KGHSH and CDR2 LQKENI. Trimming took 1 base from V and 2 from J, leaving 8 bases between them. This CDR3 spans 14 amino acids. This CDR3 reads CASSPLGLNYGYTF. Written as DNA, the CDR3 is TGTGCCAGCTCACCACTGGGACTGAACTATGGCTACACCTTC.

Concerning this clone itself: The same CDR3 also results from other DNA sequences found in this sample. J is TRBJ2-3 and V is TRBV5-1, with 10 positions matching TRBD2. V trimming: 4 bases; J trimming: 3 bases; junction bases outside the gene matches: 2. Per germline, CDR1 SGHRS and CDR2 YFSETQ. The CDR3 extends over 14 amino acids. The CDR3 loop reads CASSLAGETDTQYF. The CDR3 region has the DNA TGCGCCAGCAGCCTAGCGGGGGAGACAGATACGCAGTATTTT.

The rearrangement uses TRBV5-1 and TRBJ2-5, with 11 bases that match TRBD1. This CDR3 has 13 amino acids. CDR1 is SGHRS, CDR2 YFSETQ, per germline. V shed 4 bases and J 7 bases; nucleotides not matched to a gene: 3. The CDR3 region has the DNA TGCGCCAGCAGCACGGGACAGGGGGGGACCCAGTACTTC. This translates into CASSTGQGGTQYF.

The CDR3 sequence is CASSENLGDYEQYF. In DNA, the CDR3 is TGTGCCAGCAGTGAAAATTTAGGGGACTACGAGCAGTACTTC. J is TRBJ2-7 and V is TRBV6-1; perhaps TRBD1 as D (5 bases). This CDR3 comprises 14 residues. The V end was cut by 2 bases, the J end by 3 bases, with 11 bases between. Germline V CDR1 and CDR2: MNHNS, SASEGT.

The chain recombines TRBV11-3 with TRBJ1-1, with D maybe TRBD1 (5 bases). CDR1 and CDR2 (germline): SGHNT, YENEEA. V lost 2 bases to trimming and J lost 7 bases, with 11 bases between them. This CDR3 comprises 13 residues. This chain's CDR3 is CASSLMGQHEAFF. The CDR3 DNA reads as TGTGCCAGCAGCTTAATGGGGCAGCATGAAGCTTTCTTT.

This clone has more than one count but fewer than ten. The J gene is TRBJ1-2, the V gene TRBV5-4; 7 bases are shared with TRBD1. V shed 3 bases and J 6 bases; nucleotides not matched to a gene: 5. The germline V gene encodes CDR1 SGHNT and CDR2 YYREEE (reference sequence). The CDR3 is 13 amino acids. CDR3 amino acids: CASSSDRENGYTF. The CDR3 DNA reads as TGTGCCAGCAGCTCCGACAGGGAGAATGGCTACACCTTC.

Notes on this clone: The same CDR3 arises from other DNA sequences in this sample as well. This rearrangement joins TRBV18 to TRBJ2-2; D might be TRBD1 or TRBD2, each matching 6 bases. Germline CDR1 and CDR2: KGHSH and LQKENI. The germline V and J ends were trimmed by 6 bases and 4 bases, with 15 bases remaining between them. The CDR3 is made up of 15 amino acids. The CDR3 DNA reads as TGTGCCAGCTCGCCGCCCGGGGGCTTCACCGGGGAGCTGTTTTTT. It specifies CASSPPGGFTGELFF.

The gene calls are TRBV28 and TRBJ1-2; 7 bases align to TRBD1. J gave up 8 bases and V 5 bases, and 11 bases lay outside the gene matches. Germline CDR1 MDHEN, CDR2 SYDVKM. The CDR3 has 14 amino acids. The CDR3 coding sequence is TGTGCCAGCAGTCCCATCACAGGGGTAAGGGGCTACACCTTC. This gives the protein CASSPITGVRGYTF.

J is TRBJ2-7 and V is TRBV6-1; 10 nucleotides agree with TRBD2. Losses at the gene ends were 6 bases for V and 1 base for J; bases not matched to a gene: 6. The germline V gene encodes CDR1 MNHNS and CDR2 SASEGT. The CDR3 sequence is 15 residues long. The CDR3 DNA is TGTGCCAGCAGGGAGGGACTAGCGAGTTCCTACGAGCAGTACTTC. This gives the protein CASREGLASSYEQYF.

The table lists this clone with a count of one. The chain employs TRBV4-1 and TRBJ2-5; 11 bases line up with TRBD2. The CDR3 is made up of 20 amino acids. V dropped 5 bases and J dropped 3; count of bases not matched to a gene: 20. In germline, CDR1 is MGHRA, CDR2 YSYEKL. CDR3 region: CASSYTVLAGGPIKKETQYF. CDR3 DNA: TGCGCCAGCAGCTATACCGTCTTAGCGGGAGGGCCAATTAAGAAAGAGACCCAGTACTTC.

This sequence joins TRBV5-5 and TRBJ1-1; D is ambiguous. CDR1 is SGHKS and CDR2 is YYEKEE in the germline V gene (reference sequence). CDR3 length: 17 amino acids. V lost 3 bases, J lost 1 base, and 19 bases lay in between. CDR3 amino acids: CASSSFFYGRQNTEAFF. CDR3 sequence (DNA): TGTGCCAGCAGCTCATTTTTCTATGGCAGGCAGAACACTGAAGCTTTCTTT.

The genes are TRBV5-6 and TRBJ1-1; no clear D gene. V lost 0 bases and J lost 0, with 3 bases in between. This CDR3 is 13 amino acids long. From germline, CDR1 is SGHDT and CDR2 YYEEEE. Here the CDR3 DNA reads TGTGCCAGCAGCTTGGGGGTGAACACTGAAGCTTTCTTT. Protein sequence: CASSLGVNTEAFF. Combining the CDR3 with reference TRBV5-6 and TRBJ1-1 gives the whole variable domain DAGVTQSPTHLIKTRGQQVTLRCSPKSGHDTVSWYQQALGQGPQFIFQYYEEEERQRGNFPDRFSGHQFPNYSSELNVNALLLGDSALYLCASSLGVNTEAFFGQGTRLTVV.

The chain links TRBV28 to TRBJ2-6; D is possibly TRBD2 (6 bases). Germline CDR1 and CDR2: MDHEN and SYDVKM. Trimming shortened V by 3 bases and J by 1 base, and 7 bases separated the two germline ends. The CDR3 is made up of 15 amino acids. The CDR3: CASSFGGSGANVLTF. Here the CDR3 DNA reads TGTGCCAGCAGTTTTGGGGGGTCTGGGGCCAACGTCCTGACTTTC.

The V gene is TRBV6-1, the J gene TRBJ2-2; D might be TRBD1 (6 bases). The V end was cut by 6 bases, the J end by 7 bases, with 12 bases between. CDR3 length: 13 residues. Germline CDR1 is MNHNS and CDR2 is SASEGT. CDR3 sequence reads: CASSGQYGGELFF. CDR3 DNA sequence: TGTGCCAGCAGCGGACAGTATGGCGGGGAGCTGTTTTTT.

This clone was detected a few times. The chain uses TRBV2 and TRBJ2-7, with 7 bases lining up with TRBD2. J gave up 8 bases and V 6 bases, and 16 bases lay outside the gene matches. Germline assignment: CDR1 SNHLY and CDR2 FYNNEI. The CDR3 is 15 residues long. CDR3 amino acids: CASRASAGPFLKQYF. CDR3 coding DNA: TGTGCCAGCAGGGCCTCAGCGGGACCCTTTTTGAAGCAGTACTTC.